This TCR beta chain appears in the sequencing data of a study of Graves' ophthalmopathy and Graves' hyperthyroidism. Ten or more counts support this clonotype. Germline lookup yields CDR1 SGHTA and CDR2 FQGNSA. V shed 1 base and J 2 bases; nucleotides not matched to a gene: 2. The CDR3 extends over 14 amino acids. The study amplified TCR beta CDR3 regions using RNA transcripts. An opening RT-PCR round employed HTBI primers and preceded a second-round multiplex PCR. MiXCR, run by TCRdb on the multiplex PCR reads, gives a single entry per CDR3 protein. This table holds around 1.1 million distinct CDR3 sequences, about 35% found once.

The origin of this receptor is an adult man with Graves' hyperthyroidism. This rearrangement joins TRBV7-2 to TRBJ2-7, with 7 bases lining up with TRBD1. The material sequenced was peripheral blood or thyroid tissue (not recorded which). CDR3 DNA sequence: TGTGCCAGCAGCTTAGTCCAGGGGGCCTACGAGCAGTACTTC. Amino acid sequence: CASSLVQGAYEQYF.